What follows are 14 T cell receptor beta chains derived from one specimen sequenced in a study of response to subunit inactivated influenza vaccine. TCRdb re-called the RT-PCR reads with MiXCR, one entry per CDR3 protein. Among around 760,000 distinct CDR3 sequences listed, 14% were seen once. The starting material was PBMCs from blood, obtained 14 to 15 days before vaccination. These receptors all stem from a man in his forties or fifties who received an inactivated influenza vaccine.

Here the CDR3 reads CASSLGEGRETQYF. The CDR3 DNA reads TGTGCCAGCAGCTTAGGGGAAGGGCGAGAGACCCAGTACTTC. The chain uses TRBV11-2 and TRBJ2-5; unclear D gene. Trimming left V 1 base short and J 4 bases short, with 10 bases between. This CDR3 has 14 residues. Germline CDR1 and CDR2: SGHAT and FQNNGV.

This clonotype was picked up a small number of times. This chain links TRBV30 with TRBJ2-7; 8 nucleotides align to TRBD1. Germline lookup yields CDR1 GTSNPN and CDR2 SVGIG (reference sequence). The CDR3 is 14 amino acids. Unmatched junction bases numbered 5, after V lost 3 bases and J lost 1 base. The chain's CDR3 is CAWSHYRGSYEQYF. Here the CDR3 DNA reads TGTGCCTGGAGCCATTACAGGGGGTCCTACGAGCAGTACTTC.

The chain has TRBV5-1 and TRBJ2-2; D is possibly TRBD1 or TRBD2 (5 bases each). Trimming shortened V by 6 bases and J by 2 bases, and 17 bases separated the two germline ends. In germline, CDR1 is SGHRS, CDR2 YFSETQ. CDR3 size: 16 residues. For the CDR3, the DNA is TGCGCCAGCAAGGCAACCGGGACCCCTAACACCGGGGAGCTGTTTTTT. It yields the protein CASKATGTPNTGELFF. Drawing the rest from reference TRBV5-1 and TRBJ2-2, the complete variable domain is KAGVTQTPRYLIKTRGQQVTLSCSPISGHRSVSWYQQTPGQGLQFLFEYFSETQRNKGNFPGRFSGRQFSNSRSEMNVSTLELGDSALYLCASKATGTPNTGELFFGEGSRLTVL.

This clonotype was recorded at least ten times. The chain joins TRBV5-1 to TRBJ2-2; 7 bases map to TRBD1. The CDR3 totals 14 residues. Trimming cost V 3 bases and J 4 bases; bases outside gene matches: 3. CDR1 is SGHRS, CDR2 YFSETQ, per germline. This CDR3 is CASSYGTVTGELFF. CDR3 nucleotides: TGCGCCAGCAGCTACGGGACAGTCACCGGGGAGCTGTTTTTT.

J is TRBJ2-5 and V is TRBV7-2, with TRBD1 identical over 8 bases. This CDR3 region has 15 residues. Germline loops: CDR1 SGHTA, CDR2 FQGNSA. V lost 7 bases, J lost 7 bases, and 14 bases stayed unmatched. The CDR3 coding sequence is TGTGCCAGCACCATAACTCAGGGGGCATGGGGGACCCAGTACTTC. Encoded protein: CASTITQGAWGTQYF.

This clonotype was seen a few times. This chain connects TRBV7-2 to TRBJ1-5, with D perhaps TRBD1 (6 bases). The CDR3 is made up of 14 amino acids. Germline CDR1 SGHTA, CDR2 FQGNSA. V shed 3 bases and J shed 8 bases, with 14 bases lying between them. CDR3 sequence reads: CASSFAGVFKPQHF. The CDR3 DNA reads TGTGCCAGCAGCTTCGCAGGGGTCTTCAAGCCCCAGCATTTT. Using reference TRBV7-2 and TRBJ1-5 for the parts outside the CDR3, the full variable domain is GAGVSQSPSNKVTEKGKDVELRCDPISGHTALYWYRQSLGQGLEFLIYFQGNSAPDKSGLPSDRFSAERTGGSVSTLTIQRTQQEDSAVYLCASSFAGVFKPQHFGDGTRLSIL.

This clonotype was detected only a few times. The CDR3 nucleotides are TGCAGTGCTAGATTTGGCAGGGGCGCCCGGGAGACCCAGTACTTC. This encodes CSARFGRGARETQYF. The chain is built from TRBV20-1 and TRBJ2-5; maybe TRBD1 (6 bases). CDR1 DFQATT and CDR2 SNEGSKA come from the germline V gene (reference sequence). There are 15 residues in the CDR3. V lost 2 bases, J lost 5 bases, and 18 bases lay in between.

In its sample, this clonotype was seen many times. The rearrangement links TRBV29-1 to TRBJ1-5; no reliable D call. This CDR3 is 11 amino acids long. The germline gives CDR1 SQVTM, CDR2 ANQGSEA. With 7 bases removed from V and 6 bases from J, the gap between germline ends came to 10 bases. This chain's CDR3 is CSAGVGQPQHF. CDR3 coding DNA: TGCAGCGCCGGGGTGGGTCAGCCCCAGCATTTT. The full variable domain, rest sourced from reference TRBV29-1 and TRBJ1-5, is SAVISQKPSRDICQRGTSLTIQCQVDSQVTMMFWYRQQPGQSLTLIATANQGSEATYESGFVIDKFPISRPNLTFSTLTVSNMSPEDSSIYLCSAGVGQPQHFGDGTRLSIL.

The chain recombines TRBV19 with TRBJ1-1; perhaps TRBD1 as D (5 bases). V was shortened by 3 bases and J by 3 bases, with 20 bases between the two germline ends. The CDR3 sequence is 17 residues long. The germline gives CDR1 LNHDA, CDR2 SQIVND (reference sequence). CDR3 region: CASSIWGYPGPDTEAFF. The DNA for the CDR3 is TGTGCCAGTAGTATTTGGGGGTATCCAGGGCCGGACACTGAAGCTTTCTTT.

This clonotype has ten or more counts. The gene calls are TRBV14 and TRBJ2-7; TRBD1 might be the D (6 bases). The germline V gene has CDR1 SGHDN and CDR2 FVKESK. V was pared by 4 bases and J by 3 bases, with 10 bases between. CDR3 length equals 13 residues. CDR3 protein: CASSLGTRYEQYF. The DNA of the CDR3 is TGTGCCAGCAGCCTGGGGACACGCTACGAGCAGTACTTC.

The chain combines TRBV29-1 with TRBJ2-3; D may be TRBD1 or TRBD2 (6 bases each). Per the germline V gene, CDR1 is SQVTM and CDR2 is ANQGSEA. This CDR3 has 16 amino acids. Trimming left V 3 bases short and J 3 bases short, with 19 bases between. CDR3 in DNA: TGCAGCGTTGATTCTCGTGGGGGGCTGGGAACAGATACGCAGTATTTT. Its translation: CSVDSRGGLGTDTQYF.

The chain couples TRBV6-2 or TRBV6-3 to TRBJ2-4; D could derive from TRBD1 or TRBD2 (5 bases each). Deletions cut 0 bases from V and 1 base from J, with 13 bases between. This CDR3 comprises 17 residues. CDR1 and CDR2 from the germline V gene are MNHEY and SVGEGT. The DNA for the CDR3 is TGTGCCAGCAGTTACTCGAACCCGGGGCGGGCCAAAAACATTCAGTACTTC. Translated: CASSYSNPGRAKNIQYF.

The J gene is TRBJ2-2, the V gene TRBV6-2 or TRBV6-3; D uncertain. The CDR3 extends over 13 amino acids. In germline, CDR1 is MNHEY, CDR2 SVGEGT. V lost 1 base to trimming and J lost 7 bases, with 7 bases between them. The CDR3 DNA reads TGTGCCAGCAGTTACTACAATGGCGGGGAGCTGTTTTTT. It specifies CASSYYNGGELFF.

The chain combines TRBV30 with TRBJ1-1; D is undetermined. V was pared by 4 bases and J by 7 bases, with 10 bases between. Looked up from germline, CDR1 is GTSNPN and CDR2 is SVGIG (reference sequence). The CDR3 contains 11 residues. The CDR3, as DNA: TGTGCCTGGACAAGCTACGGTGAAGCTTTCTTT. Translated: CAWTSYGEAFF.